This T cell receptor beta chain was identified during a study of cytomegalovirus exposure and HLA in healthy donors. Study-level findings and limits: Later analysis suggested most CMV-associated TCR beta chains were HLA-restricted. Rarity marked most TCR sequences, yet some public TCRs occurred in many donors.

CDR3 size: 13 residues. With 4 bases removed from V and 8 bases from J, the gap between germline ends came to 12 bases. Germline CDR1 LNHDA, CDR2 SQIVND (reference sequence). With regard to this clone: Antigen: not known.

60 Vbeta and 13 Jbeta primers were used in PCR. Measured with immunoSEQ multiplex PCR; TCRdb has only the in-frame clones, and not every one. The sample shows fewer than 250,000 clones, about four fifths of them seen only once. Sequencing input: PBMCs. The TCR comes from a man aged 35-49 years in good health and CMV-seropositive. The rearrangement joins TRBV19 to TRBJ2-1; a possible D gene is TRBD2 (5 bases). The CDR3 bases are TGTGCCAGTAGTACCGGGATCGCCGATGAGCAGTTCTTC. Amino acids: CASSTGIADEQFF.